This T cell receptor (beta chain) is drawn from a study of T cell repertoires in cytomegalovirus infection. Study-wide context: CMV infection together with matching HLA type was indicated by public TCR beta signatures. General study results and limits: There were HLA-C-restricted CMV-specific TCR beta clonotypes dominating the ex vivo response. The cumulative frequency of public TCR beta families identified carriers of CMV plus the relevant HLA.

A remark on this clonotype: What it binds is not known.

TCRdb called the reads again in MiXCR, with one record for every CDR3 protein. Among around 260,000 distinct CDR3 sequences listed, under 30% were seen once. The V end was cut by 10 bases, the J end by 5 bases, with 12 bases between. CDR3 length equals 12 residues. In germline, CDR1 is ENHRY, CDR2 SYGVKD. Sequencing was performed on PBMCs. This chain uses TRBV10-3 with TRBJ1-5; weak D call: TRBD1 (6 bases). The source is a human donor in good health (CMV status not recorded). Some clones in this sample may be carry-over from other donors' samples. The CDR3 nucleotides read TGTGCCACCCGGGACACCGATCAGCCCCAGCATTTT. Amino acids: CATRDTDQPQHF.